These 12 T cell receptor beta chains came from one sample sequenced in a study of response to subunit inactivated influenza vaccine. In TCRdb, the RT-PCR reads were re-called with MiXCR into one record per CDR3 protein. Counted here are hundreds of thousands of distinct CDR3 sequences, about a fifth occurring once; the ten biggest clones make up about a tenth. The sample in question was PBMCs from blood, obtained less than 6 days after vaccination. Receptors originate from a middle-aged man who received an inactivated influenza vaccine.

The chain joins TRBV20-1 to TRBJ2-5; TRBD1 matches at 9 bases. CDR3 size: 15 residues. Germline CDR1 is DFQATT and CDR2 is SNEGSKA (reference sequence). V lost 6 bases and J lost 4; bases outside the gene matches: 12. The CDR3 DNA reads TGCAGTGCCAACTCCGGGACAGGGAAAGGAGAGACCCAGTACTTC. Its protein product is CSANSGTGKGETQYF.

The CDR3 DNA sequence: TGTGCCAGCAGCCCATTATCCGCGAACACCGGGGAGCTGTTTTTT. Translated, it gives CASSPLSANTGELFF. This chain links TRBV11-2 with TRBJ2-2; D unresolved. The CDR3 spans 15 residues. Germline CDR1 is SGHAT and CDR2 is FQNNGV. V shed 5 bases and J shed 0 bases, with 10 bases lying between them.

This clonotype was seen many times. The chain combines TRBV2 with TRBJ2-1; maybe TRBD2 (7 bases). V lost 7 bases and J 7 bases, leaving 20 bases between the germline ends. Germline V gene data show CDR1 as SNHLY and CDR2 as FYNNEI. This CDR3 comprises 15 residues. This chain's CDR3 is CASTSRGAGGNEQFF. CDR3 sequence (DNA): TGTGCCAGCACCTCCCGGGGGGCTGGGGGGAATGAGCAGTTCTTC. Full variable domain (outside the CDR3, taken from reference TRBV2 and TRBJ2-1): EPEVTQTPSHQVTQMGQEVILRCVPISNHLYFYWYRQILGQKVEFLVSFYNNEISEKSEIFDDQFSVERPDGSNFTLKIRSTKLEDSAMYFCASTSRGAGGNEQFFGPGTRLTVL.

This clonotype was counted a few times. The chain couples TRBV5-1 to TRBJ2-7; D may be TRBD1 (6 bases). V lost 6 bases, J lost 1 base, and 14 bases lay in between. Per germline, CDR1 SGHRS and CDR2 YFSETQ. This CDR3 spans 14 amino acids. CDR3 sequence reads: CASNGGRGSYEQYF. Written as DNA, the CDR3 is TGCGCCAGCAATGGGGGCCGGGGATCCTACGAGCAGTACTTC.

This clonotype was found a few times. This chain joins TRBV7-9 and TRBJ2-1, with 11 bases matching TRBD2. CDR1 SEHNR and CDR2 FQNEAQ come from the germline V gene (reference sequence). The CDR3 extends over 15 amino acids. Losses at the gene ends were 5 bases for V and 8 bases for J; bases not matched to a gene: 8. This chain's CDR3 is CASSLTSGRSDEQFF. CDR3 coding DNA: TGTGCCAGCAGCCTTACTAGCGGGAGATCTGATGAGCAGTTCTTC.

The rearrangement joins TRBV20-1 to TRBJ2-7, with D perhaps matching TRBD1 or TRBD2 (5 bases each). The V gene lost 6 bases and the J gene lost 7 bases, with 19 bases spanning the gap. CDR1 and CDR2 (germline): DFQATT, SNEGSKA (reference sequence). The CDR3 is 13 residues long. This CDR3 is CSAPRVGGTEQYF. CDR3 DNA: TGCAGTGCCCCTAGAGTTGGGGGTACAGAGCAGTACTTC.

There are many counts of this clonotype. The V call is TRBV12-3 or TRBV12-4, the J call TRBJ1-2; the D is unclear. The CDR3 runs 15 residues. The V end lost 5 bases, the J end lost 8 bases, and 21 bases lay between the germline ends. The DNA of the CDR3 is TGTGCCAGCAGTCTTCGAGATTTCAGCTCCAGGGGCTACACCTTC. Translating gives CASSLRDFSSRGYTF.

In its sample, this clonotype was seen many times. The rearrangement uses TRBV29-1 and TRBJ2-2, with D possibly being TRBD1 or TRBD2 (5 bases each). Germline V gives CDR1 SQVTM, CDR2 ANQGSEA. The length of the CDR3 is 13 residues. V was trimmed by 4 bases and J by 5 bases, leaving 11 bases between them. CDR3 region: CSVGGARTGELFF. The CDR3 nucleotides are TGCAGCGTTGGAGGGGCGCGGACCGGGGAGCTGTTTTTT.

The chain recombines TRBV7-6 with TRBJ2-1; 7 nucleotides agree with TRBD1. V dropped 5 bases and J dropped 6; count of bases not matched to a gene: 10. Germline assignment: CDR1 SGHVS and CDR2 FNYEAQ. The CDR3 runs to 15 residues. CDR3 region: CASSNDRVNGNEQFF. The CDR3 DNA reads as TGTGCCAGCAGCAACGACAGGGTAAATGGCAATGAGCAGTTCTTC.

A few counts support this clonotype. The chain uses TRBV10-3 and TRBJ2-2; 7 bases are shared with TRBD1. The CDR3 loop spans 17 amino acids. After removal of 10 bases from V and 4 bases from J, the junction contained 18 bases not matched to a gene. Germline CDR1 ENHRY, CDR2 SYGVKD. The CDR3 DNA reads TGTGCCACGCGACCGTGGCAACAGGGGTTGGGCACCGGGGAGCTGTTTTTT. Protein product: CATRPWQQGLGTGELFF.

This clonotype has ten or more counts. The gene calls are TRBV20-1 and TRBJ1-2; a possible D gene is TRBD1 (5 bases). V was pared by 1 base and J by 2 bases, with 14 bases between. The germline V gene encodes CDR1 DFQATT and CDR2 SNEGSKA (reference sequence). The CDR3 extends over 15 amino acids. CDR3 bases: TGCAGTGCTAGAGTGGGGGGGGAGGGGAACTATGGCTACACCTTC. It encodes CSARVGGEGNYGYTF.

The chain uses TRBV11-2 and TRBJ2-1; D is perhaps TRBD2 (6 bases). CDR3 size: 15 residues. V was cut by 5 bases and J by 3 bases, with 14 bases left in between. CDR1 SGHAT and CDR2 FQNNGV come from the germline V gene. CDR3 sequence reads: CASSAIAANYNEQFF. As DNA, the CDR3 is TGTGCCAGCAGCGCCATAGCGGCCAACTACAATGAGCAGTTCTTC.